The rows below give T cell receptor beta chains drawn from one sample of a study of blood T cell repertoires in COVID-19. Method: immunoSEQ multiplex PCR; TCRdb's copy keeps in-frame clones and lacks some. The sample lists 250,000 to 400,000 clones; around 87% were seen once. The sequenced material came from PBMCs or T cells enriched from blood (not recorded which). The receptors come from a woman between 25 and 40 years old who had recovered from COVID-19. Each CDR3 is given with its conserved first and last residue. The order of the fields is J gene, clone size, CDR3 length, V gene, D gene, CDR3 protein, CDR3 DNA. The D gene is left open where the match is weak. Size values are once, few and many counts, or a class for expanded clones, and some rows have none.

TRBJ1-3,-,16,TRBV4-2,TRBD1,CASSQDRGSSGNTIYF,TGTGCCAGCAGCCAAGACAGGGGGTCCTCTGGAAACACCATATATTTT
TRBJ1-3,-,16,TRBV5-1,-,CASSLMYQISGNTIYF,TGCGCCAGCAGCTTGATGTACCAGATCTCTGGAAACACCATATATTTT
TRBJ2-6,-,16,TRBV15,-,CATSRDPHSGANVLTF,TGTGCCACCAGCAGAGACCCCCACTCTGGGGCCAACGTCCTGACTTTC
TRBJ2-7,few,15,TRBV10-1,-,CASSESIVGAYEQYF,TGCGCCAGCAGTGAGTCTATTGTAGGAGCCTACGAGCAGTACTTC
TRBJ2-7,-,15,TRBV7-9,-,CASSLVGTPTYEQYF,TGTGCCAGCAGCTTAGTTGGGACACCGACCTACGAGCAGTACTTC
TRBJ2-3,-,16,TRBV27,TRBD2,CASSLAGARFTDTQYF,TGTGCCAGCAGTCTAGCGGGGGCGCGATTCACAGATACGCAGTATTTT
TRBJ2-7,-,12,TRBV4-1,-,CASSQDGYEQYF,TGCGCCAGCAGCCAAGACGGCTACGAGCAGTACTTC
TRBJ1-1,-,15,TRBV13,TRBD1,CASSSRQGGNTEAFF,TGTGCCAGCAGCTCTCGACAGGGGGGGAACACTGAAGCTTTCTTT
TRBJ2-3,-,15,TRBV4-3,-,CASSQGGVGTDTQYF,TGCGCCAGCAGCCAAGGGGGGGTCGGGACAGATACGCAGTATTTT
TRBJ2-7,-,14,TRBV18,-,CASSLGSSLYEQYF,TGTGCCAGCTCCCTCGGGAGCAGCTTATACGAGCAGTACTTC
TRBJ1-5,-,15,TRBV6-2/TRBV6-3,-,CASSIRTGSHQPQHF,TGTGCCAGCAGTATAAGAACAGGGTCTCATCAGCCCCAGCATTTT
TRBJ1-2,-,18,TRBV19,-,CASSISGTGSQTSWGYTF,TGTGCCAGTAGTATCTCCGGAACAGGGAGCCAAACATCGTGGGGCTACACCTTC
TRBJ2-3,-,14,TRBV19,-,CASSIQRFTDTQYF,TGTGCCAGTAGTATCCAGCGGTTCACAGATACGCAGTATTTT
TRBJ2-1,-,15,TRBV3-1/TRBV3-2,TRBD1,CASSNRDRGQNEQFF,TGTGCCAGCAGCAACCGGGACAGGGGGCAGAATGAGCAGTTCTTC
TRBJ1-2,-,15,TRBV15,TRBD1,CATSGAGQEEWGYTF,TGTGCCACCAGCGGCGCCGGACAGGAGGAGTGGGGCTACACCTTC
TRBJ2-5,-,17,TRBV4-1,TRBD2,CASSPQRLAGSGETQYF,TGCGCCAGCAGCCCCCAACGACTAGCGGGGAGTGGGGAGACCCAGTACTTC
TRBJ2-3,-,15,TRBV10-3,TRBD1,CAIRKSGTGTDTQYF,TGTGCCATCAGAAAGTCCGGGACAGGCACAGATACGCAGTATTTT
TRBJ2-7,-,13,TRBV29-1,TRBD1,CSVGTGRIYEQYF,TGCAGCGTTGGGACAGGAAGGATCTACGAGCAGTACTTC
TRBJ2-2,-,15,TRBV6-5,TRBD2,CASSIAGGNTGELFF,TGTGCCAGCAGCATAGCGGGGGGGAACACCGGGGAGCTGTTTTTT
TRBJ2-1,-,13,TRBV7-9,-,CASSPRGGNEQFF,TGTGCCAGCAGCCCGAGAGGGGGCAATGAGCAGTTCTTC
TRBJ2-2,few,18,TRBV24-1,-,CATSDPSGDTANTGELFF,TGTGCCACCAGTGATCCCTCGGGGGATACCGCGAACACCGGGGAGCTGTTTTTT
TRBJ1-4,once,13,TRBV18,-,CASSPSELEKLFF,TGTGCCAGCTCACCAAGTGAGCTTGAAAAACTGTTTTTT
TRBJ1-1,-,13,TRBV7-9,TRBD1,CASSGGQGTGAFF,TGTGCCAGCAGCGGAGGACAGGGGACGGGAGCTTTCTTT
TRBJ1-4,-,15,TRBV28,TRBD1,CASSLQGGWSEKLFF,TGTGCCAGCAGCCTCCAAGGGGGCTGGAGTGAAAAACTGTTTTTT
TRBJ1-3,-,16,TRBV5-5,TRBD1,CASSPGTATSGNTIYF,TGTGCCAGCAGCCCCGGGACAGCTACCTCTGGAAACACCATATATTTT
TRBJ2-7,-,14,TRBV7-2,TRBD2,CASKLAGGSYEQYF,TGTGCCAGCAAGCTCGCCGGGGGGTCCTACGAGCAGTACTTC
TRBJ1-4,-,15,TRBV11-2,-,CASSLRFATNEKLFF,TGTGCCAGCAGCCTACGGTTCGCAACTAATGAAAAACTGTTTTTT
TRBJ2-3,-,15,TRBV11-2,TRBD1,CASSVLGTGADTQYF,TGTGCCAGCAGCGTACTAGGGACAGGGGCAGATACGCAGTATTTT
TRBJ1-5,few,12,TRBV7-9,-,CASSSISQPQHF,TGTGCCAGCAGCTCCATTTCTCAGCCCCAGCATTTT
TRBJ2-3,-,18,TRBV2,TRBD2,CASSGWASGGASTDTQYF,TGTGCCAGCAGTGGGTGGGCTAGCGGGGGGGCTAGCACAGATACGCAGTATTTT
TRBJ1-2,-,16,TRBV19,TRBD1,CASSTQGQGDNYGYTF,TGTGCCAGTAGTACCCAGGGACAGGGTGATAACTATGGCTACACCTTC
TRBJ2-1,-,12,TRBV27,-,CASSFVRGEQFF,TGTGCCAGCAGTTTTGTTCGCGGTGAGCAGTTCTTC
TRBJ2-3,-,16,TRBV11-2,-,CASSLHRGAGTDTQYF,TGTGCCAGCAGCTTACATCGGGGGGCAGGCACAGATACGCAGTATTTT
TRBJ1-2,-,16,TRBV28,TRBD1,CASTPPRGRGDYGYTF,TGTGCCAGCACTCCCCCGAGGGGCAGGGGGGACTATGGCTACACCTTC
TRBJ2-2,few,17,TRBV19,TRBD2,CASSTSSGGQNTGELFF,TGTGCCAGTAGTACGTCTAGCGGGGGTCAGAACACCGGGGAGCTGTTTTTT
TRBJ2-1,-,15,TRBV5-1,-,CASSLGSPEGNEQFF,TGCGCCAGCAGCTTGGGTAGCCCGGAAGGTAATGAGCAGTTCTTC
TRBJ2-5,-,15,TRBV15,TRBD1,CATSDGQGALETQYF,TGTGCCACCAGCGATGGACAGGGGGCATTGGAGACCCAGTACTTC
TRBJ1-2,few,14,TRBV6-5,TRBD1,CASKMGQPNYGYTF,TGTGCCAGCAAAATGGGACAGCCTAACTATGGCTACACCTTC
TRBJ1-1,-,14,TRBV30,-,CAWSHGGLNTEAFF,TGTGCCTGGAGTCATGGGGGCCTGAACACTGAAGCTTTCTTT
TRBJ1-4,-,16,TRBV5-1,TRBD1,CASSLPPGTGNEKLFF,TGCGCCAGCAGCCTCCCGCCCGGGACAGGGAATGAAAAACTGTTTTTT
TRBJ2-1,-,13,TRBV11-3,-,CASRGYGDNEQFF,TGTGCCAGCAGGGGCTATGGCGACAATGAGCAGTTCTTC
TRBJ1-4,-,14,TRBV7-2,-,CASSLFSDNEKLFF,TGTGCCAGCAGCTTATTCTCAGATAATGAAAAACTGTTTTTT
TRBJ1-6,once,13,TRBV6-1,-,CASSEQAYSPLHF,TGTGCCAGCAGTGAACAGGCGTATTCACCCCTCCACTTT
TRBJ2-7,-,13,TRBV6-5,TRBD1,CAVRRGQGSEQYF,TGTGCCGTCCGTAGGGGACAGGGTTCCGAGCAGTACTTC
TRBJ1-2,-,14,TRBV3-1/TRBV3-2,-,CASSHFDRTAGYTF,TGTGCCAGCAGCCACTTTGACCGGACAGCAGGCTACACCTTC
TRBJ2-1,-,17,TRBV5-1,TRBD2,CASSLNWRTSGSNEQFF,TGCGCCAGCAGCTTGAACTGGCGGACTAGCGGGAGTAATGAGCAGTTCTTC
TRBJ1-5,-,13,TRBV6-5,-,CASSPSYNQPQHF,TGTGCCAGCAGCCCCTCCTACAATCAGCCCCAGCATTTT
TRBJ2-1,-,15,TRBV5-5,-,CASSLVQGRYNEQFF,TGTGCCAGCAGCTTGGTACAGGGAAGATACAATGAGCAGTTCTTC
TRBJ2-2,-,14,TRBV24-1,TRBD1,CATSNRGDTGELFF,TGTGCCACCAGTAACAGGGGAGACACCGGGGAGCTGTTTTTT
TRBJ2-7,-,13,TRBV19,-,CASKKRQENEQYF,TGTGCCAGTAAGAAAAGACAGGAGAACGAGCAGTACTTC
TRBJ2-1,-,12,TRBV28,-,CASSLYRVRLFF,TGTGCCAGCAGTTTATACAGGGTTCGACTGTTCTTC
TRBJ2-3,-,13,TRBV28,-,CASSFQGTDTQYF,TGTGCCAGCAGTTTCCAGGGAACAGATACGCAGTATTTT
TRBJ1-1,once,15,TRBV24-1,TRBD1,CATSDPGQGNTEAFF,TGTGCCACCAGTGACCCCGGACAGGGGAACACTGAAGCTTTCTTT
TRBJ1-4,-,15,TRBV7-9,TRBD1,CASSSLTGANEKLFF,TGTGCCAGCAGCTCCTTGACAGGGGCTAATGAAAAACTGTTTTTT
TRBJ1-1,once,15,TRBV13,TRBD1,CASSSTGTGRTEAFF,TGTGCCAGCAGCTCCACCGGGACAGGGAGGACTGAAGCTTTCTTT
TRBJ1-5,-,14,TRBV13,-,CASSSRQSNQPQHF,TGTGCCAGCAGCTCCCGCCAGAGCAATCAGCCCCAGCATTTT